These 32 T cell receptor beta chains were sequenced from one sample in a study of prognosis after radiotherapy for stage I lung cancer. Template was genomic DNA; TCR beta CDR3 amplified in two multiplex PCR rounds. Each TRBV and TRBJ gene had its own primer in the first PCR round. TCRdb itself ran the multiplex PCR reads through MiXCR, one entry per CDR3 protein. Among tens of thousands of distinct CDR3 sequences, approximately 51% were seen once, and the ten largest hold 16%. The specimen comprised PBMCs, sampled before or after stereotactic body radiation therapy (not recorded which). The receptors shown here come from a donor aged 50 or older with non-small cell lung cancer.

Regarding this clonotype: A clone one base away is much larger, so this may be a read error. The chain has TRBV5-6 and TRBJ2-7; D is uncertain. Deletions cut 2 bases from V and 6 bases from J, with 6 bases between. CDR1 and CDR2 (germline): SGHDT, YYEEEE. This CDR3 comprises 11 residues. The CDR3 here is CASSFASEQYF. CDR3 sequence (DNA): TGTGCCAGCAGCTTCGCTTCCGAGCAGTACTTC.

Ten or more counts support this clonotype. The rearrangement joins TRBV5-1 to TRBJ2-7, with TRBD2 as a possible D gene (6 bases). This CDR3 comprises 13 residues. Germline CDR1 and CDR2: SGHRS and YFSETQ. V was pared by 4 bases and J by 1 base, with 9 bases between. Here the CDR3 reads CASSAGNSYEQYF. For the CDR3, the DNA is TGCGCCAGCAGCGCGGGGAATTCCTACGAGCAGTACTTC.

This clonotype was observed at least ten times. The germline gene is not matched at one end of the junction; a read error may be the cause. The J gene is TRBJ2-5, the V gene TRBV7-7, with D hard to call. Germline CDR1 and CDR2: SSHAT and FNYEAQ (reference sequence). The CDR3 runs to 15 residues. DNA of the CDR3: TGTGCTAGCAGCATGGACCTCATGGGCGTAGAGACCCAGTACTTC. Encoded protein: CASSMDLMGVETQYF.

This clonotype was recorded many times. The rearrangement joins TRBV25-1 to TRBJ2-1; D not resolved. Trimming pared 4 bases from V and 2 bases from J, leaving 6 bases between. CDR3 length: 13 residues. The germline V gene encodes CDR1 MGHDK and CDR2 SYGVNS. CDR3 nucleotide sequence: TGTGCCAGCAGTGTGGGGACCTACAATGAGCAGTTCTTC. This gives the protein CASSVGTYNEQFF.

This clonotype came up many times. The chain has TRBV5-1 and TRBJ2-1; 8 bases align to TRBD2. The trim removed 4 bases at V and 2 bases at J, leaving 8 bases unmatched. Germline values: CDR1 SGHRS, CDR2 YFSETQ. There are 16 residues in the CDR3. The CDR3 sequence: CASSESGSMTYNEQFF. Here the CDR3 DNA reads TGCGCCAGCAGCGAAAGCGGGAGTATGACCTACAATGAGCAGTTCTTC.

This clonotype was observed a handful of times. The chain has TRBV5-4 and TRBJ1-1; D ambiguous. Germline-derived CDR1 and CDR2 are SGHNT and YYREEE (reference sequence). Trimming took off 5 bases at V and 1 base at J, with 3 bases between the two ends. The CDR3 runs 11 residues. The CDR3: CASSQNTEAFF. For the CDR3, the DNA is TGTGCCAGCAGTCAGAACACTGAAGCTTTCTTT.

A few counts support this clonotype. The CDR3 protein is CASIGAQGMNTEAFF. Here the CDR3 DNA reads TGTGCCAGCATAGGGGCGCAGGGCATGAACACTGAAGCTTTCTTT. V gene TRBV2 combines with J gene TRBJ1-1, with D maybe TRBD1 (5 bases). V was pared by 7 bases and J by 0 bases, with 15 bases between. The CDR3 has 15 residues. Per germline, CDR1 SNHLY and CDR2 FYNNEI.

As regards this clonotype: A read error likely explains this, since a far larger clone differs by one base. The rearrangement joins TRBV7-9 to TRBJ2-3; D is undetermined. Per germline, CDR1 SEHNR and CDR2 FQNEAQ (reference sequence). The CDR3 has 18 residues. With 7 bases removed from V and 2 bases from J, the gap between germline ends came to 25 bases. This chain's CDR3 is CASNSPQPSPGITDTQYF. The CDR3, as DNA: TGTGCCAGCAACTCCCCCCAGCCCAGTCCCGGAATCACAGATACGCAGTATTTT. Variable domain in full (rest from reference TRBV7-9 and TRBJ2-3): DTGVSQNPRHKITKRGQNVTFRCDPISEHNRLYWYRQTLGQGPEFLTYFQNEAQLEKSRLLSDRFSAERPKGSFSTLEIQRTEQGDSAMYLCASNSPQPSPGITDTQYFGPGTRLTVL.

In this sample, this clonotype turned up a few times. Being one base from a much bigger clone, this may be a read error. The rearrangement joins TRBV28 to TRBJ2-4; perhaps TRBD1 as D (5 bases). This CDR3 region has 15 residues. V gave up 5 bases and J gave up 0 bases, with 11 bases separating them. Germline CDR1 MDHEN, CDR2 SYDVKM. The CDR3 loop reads CASSHQGAAKNIQYF. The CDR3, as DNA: TGTGCCAGCAGTCACCAAGGGGCAGCCAAAAACATTCAGTACTTC. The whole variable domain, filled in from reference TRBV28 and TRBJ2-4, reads DVKVTQSSRYLVKRTGEKVFLECVQDMDHENMFWYRQDPGLGLRLIYFSYDVKMKEKGDIPEGYSVSREKKERFSLILESASTNQTSMYLCASSHQGAAKNIQYFGAGTRLSVL.

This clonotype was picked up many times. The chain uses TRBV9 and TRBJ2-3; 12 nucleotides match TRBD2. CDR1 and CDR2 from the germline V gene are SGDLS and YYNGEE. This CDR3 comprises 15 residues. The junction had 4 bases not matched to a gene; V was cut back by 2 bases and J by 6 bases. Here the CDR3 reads CASSVLAGGADTQYF. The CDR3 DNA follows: TGTGCCAGCAGCGTCCTAGCGGGAGGGGCGGATACGCAGTATTTT.

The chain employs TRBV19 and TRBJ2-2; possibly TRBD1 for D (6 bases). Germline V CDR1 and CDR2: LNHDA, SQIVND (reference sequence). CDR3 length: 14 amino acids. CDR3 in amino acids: CDSRYRVDTGELFF. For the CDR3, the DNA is TGTGACAGCCGGTACAGGGTAGACACCGGGGAGCTGTTTTTT.

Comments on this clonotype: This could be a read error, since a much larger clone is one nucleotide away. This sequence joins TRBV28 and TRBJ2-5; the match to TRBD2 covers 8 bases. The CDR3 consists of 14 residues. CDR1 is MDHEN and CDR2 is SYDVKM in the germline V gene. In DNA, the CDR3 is TGTGCCAGCCTCGGGAGGGGTGGGCAAGATACCCAGTACTTC. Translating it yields CASLGRGGQDTQYF. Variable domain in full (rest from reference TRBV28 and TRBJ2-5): DVKVTQSSRYLVKRTGEKVFLECVQDMDHENMFWYRQDPGLGLRLIYFSYDVKMKEKGDIPEGYSVSREKKERFSLILESASTNQTSMYLCASLGRGGQDTQYFGPGTRLLVL.

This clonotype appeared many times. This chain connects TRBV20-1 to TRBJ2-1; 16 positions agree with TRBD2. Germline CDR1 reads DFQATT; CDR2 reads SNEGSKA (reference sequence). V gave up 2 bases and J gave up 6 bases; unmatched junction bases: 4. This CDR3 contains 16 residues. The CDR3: CSARPGLAGGPNEQFF. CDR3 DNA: TGCAGTGCTAGACCGGGACTAGCGGGAGGGCCCAATGAGCAGTTCTTC.

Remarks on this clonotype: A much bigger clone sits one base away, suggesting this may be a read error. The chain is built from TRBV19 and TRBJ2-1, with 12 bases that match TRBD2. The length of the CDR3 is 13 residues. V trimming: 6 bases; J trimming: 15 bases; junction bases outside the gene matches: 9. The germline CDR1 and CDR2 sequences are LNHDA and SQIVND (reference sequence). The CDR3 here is CASSTWTSGTSFF. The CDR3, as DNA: TGTGCCAGTAGCACCTGGACTAGCGGGACCTCGTTCTTC.

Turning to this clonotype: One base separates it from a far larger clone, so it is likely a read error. This chain's CDR3 is CASSVGGTTSYEQFF. The CDR3 DNA follows: TGTGCCAGCAGCGTAGGGGGGACTACTTCCTACGAGCAGTTCTTC. The chain combines TRBV9 with TRBJ2-1; TRBD2 matches 7 bases. CDR3 size: 15 residues. With 0 bases clipped from V and 10 bases from J, the junction kept 10 bases outside the gene matches. CDR1 and CDR2 (germline): SGDLS, YYNGEE. The entire variable domain, with the rest obtained from reference TRBV9 and TRBJ2-1, is as follows: DSGVTQTPKHLITATGQRVTLRCSPRSGDLSVYWYQQSLDQGLQFLIQYYNGEERAKGNILERFSAQQFPDLHSELNLSSLELGDSALYFCASSVGGTTSYEQFFGPGTRLTVL.

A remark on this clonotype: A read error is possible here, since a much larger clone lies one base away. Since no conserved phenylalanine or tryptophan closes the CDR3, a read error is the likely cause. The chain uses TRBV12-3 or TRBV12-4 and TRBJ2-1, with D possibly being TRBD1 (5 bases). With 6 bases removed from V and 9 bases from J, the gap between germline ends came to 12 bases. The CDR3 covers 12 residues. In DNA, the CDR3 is TGTGCCAGCAGCCCCCAGGGCCTTGAGCAGTTCCTC. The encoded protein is CASSPQGLEQFL.

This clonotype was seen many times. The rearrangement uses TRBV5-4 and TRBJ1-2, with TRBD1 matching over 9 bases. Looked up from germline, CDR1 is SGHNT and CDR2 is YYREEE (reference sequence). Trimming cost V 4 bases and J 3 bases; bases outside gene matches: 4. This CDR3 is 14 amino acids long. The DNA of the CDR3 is TGTGCCAGCAGCCGGGGACAGGGCGACTATGGCTACACCTTC. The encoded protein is CASSRGQGDYGYTF.

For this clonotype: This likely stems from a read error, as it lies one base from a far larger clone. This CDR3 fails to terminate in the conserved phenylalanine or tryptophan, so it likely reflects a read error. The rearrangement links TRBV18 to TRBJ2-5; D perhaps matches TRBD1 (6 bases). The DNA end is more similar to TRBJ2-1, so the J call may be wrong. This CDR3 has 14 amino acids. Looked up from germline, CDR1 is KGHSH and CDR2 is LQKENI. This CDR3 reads CASSPGQNNNEQFL. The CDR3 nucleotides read TGTGCCAGCTCACCTGGACAGAACAACAATGAGCAGTTCCTC.

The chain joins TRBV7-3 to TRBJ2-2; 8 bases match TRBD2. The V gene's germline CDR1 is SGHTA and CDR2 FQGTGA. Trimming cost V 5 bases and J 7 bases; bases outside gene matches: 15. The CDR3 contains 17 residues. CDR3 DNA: TGTGCCAGCAGCGAGGTTGACTATCGGGAGGGCCTCGGGGAGCTGTTTTTT. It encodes CASSEVDYREGLGELFF.

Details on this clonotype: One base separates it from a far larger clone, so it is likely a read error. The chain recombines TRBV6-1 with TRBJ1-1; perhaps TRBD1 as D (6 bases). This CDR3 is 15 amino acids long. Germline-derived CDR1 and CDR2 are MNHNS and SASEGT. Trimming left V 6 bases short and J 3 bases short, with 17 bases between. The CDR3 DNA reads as TGTGCCAGCAGCTTTCCGGGACATGGATACACTGAAGCTTTCTTT. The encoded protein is CASSFPGHGYTEAFF.

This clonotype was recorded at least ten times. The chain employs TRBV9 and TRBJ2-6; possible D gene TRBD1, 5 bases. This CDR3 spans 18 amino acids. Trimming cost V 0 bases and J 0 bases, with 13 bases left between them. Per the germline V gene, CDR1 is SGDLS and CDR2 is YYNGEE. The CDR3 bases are TGTGCCAGCAGCGTAGGGGTAGGGGAAAGCTCTGGGGCCAACGTCCTGACTTTC. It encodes CASSVGVGESSGANVLTF.

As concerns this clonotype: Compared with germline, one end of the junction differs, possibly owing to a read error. The CDR3 DNA is TGTGCCAGCATGGGGGACGGAGAGAGCTCTGGGGTCAACGTCCTGACTTTC. It is translated as CASMGDGESSGVNVLTF. The rearrangement joins TRBV6-1 to TRBJ2-6; possibly TRBD1 or TRBD2 for D (5 bases each). CDR1 is MNHNS, CDR2 SASEGT, per germline. The CDR3 is 17 residues long.

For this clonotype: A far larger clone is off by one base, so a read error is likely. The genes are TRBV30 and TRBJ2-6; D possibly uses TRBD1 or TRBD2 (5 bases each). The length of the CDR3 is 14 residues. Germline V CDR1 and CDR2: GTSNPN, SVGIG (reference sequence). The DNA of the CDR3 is TGTGCCTGGAGTGTACTGGGGGTTTCGAGCGAGAAGTACTTC. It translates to CAWSVLGVSSEKYF.

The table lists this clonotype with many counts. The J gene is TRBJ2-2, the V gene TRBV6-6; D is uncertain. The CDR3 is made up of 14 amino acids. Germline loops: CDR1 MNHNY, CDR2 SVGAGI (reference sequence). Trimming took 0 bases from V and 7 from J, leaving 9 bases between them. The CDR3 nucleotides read TGTGCCAGCAGTTACTCGAAGGAATTCGGGGAGCTGTTTTTT. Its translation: CASSYSKEFGELFF.

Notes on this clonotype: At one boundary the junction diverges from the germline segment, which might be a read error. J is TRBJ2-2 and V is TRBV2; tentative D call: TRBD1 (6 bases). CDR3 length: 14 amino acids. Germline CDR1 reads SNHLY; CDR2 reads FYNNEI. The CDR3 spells CASSEPWGPGEMFF. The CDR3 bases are TGTGCCAGCAGTGAACCCTGGGGGCCCGGGGAGATGTTTTTT.

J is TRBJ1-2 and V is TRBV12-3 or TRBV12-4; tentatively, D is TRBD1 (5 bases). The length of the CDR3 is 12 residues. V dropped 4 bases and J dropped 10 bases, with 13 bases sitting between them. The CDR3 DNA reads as TGTGCCAGCAGTTCACAGGTCGGGGTCTACACCTTC. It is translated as CASSSQVGVYTF.

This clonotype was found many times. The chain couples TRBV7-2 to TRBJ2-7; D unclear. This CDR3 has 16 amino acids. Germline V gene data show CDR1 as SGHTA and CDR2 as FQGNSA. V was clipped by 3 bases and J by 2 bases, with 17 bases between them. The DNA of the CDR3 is TGTGCCAGCAGCTTCCTTGGCGGCAGGAACCCCTACGAGCAGTACTTC. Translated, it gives CASSFLGGRNPYEQYF.

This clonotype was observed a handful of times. The CDR3 sequence: CASSSRLAGYQETQYF. CDR3 DNA sequence: TGTGCCAGCAGCTCAAGACTAGCGGGATACCAAGAGACCCAGTACTTC. This chain links TRBV28 with TRBJ2-5; TRBD2 matches 11 bases. In germline, CDR1 is MDHEN, CDR2 SYDVKM. The CDR3 has 16 residues. The V and J ends lost 6 bases and 0 bases, in that order; junction bases with no gene match: 6.

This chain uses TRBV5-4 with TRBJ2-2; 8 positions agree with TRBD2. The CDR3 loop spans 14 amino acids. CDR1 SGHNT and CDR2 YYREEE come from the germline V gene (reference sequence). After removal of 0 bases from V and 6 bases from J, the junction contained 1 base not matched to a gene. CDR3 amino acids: CASSLAGRAGELFF. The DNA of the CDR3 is TGTGCCAGCAGCTTGGCCGGGAGGGCCGGGGAGCTGTTTTTT.

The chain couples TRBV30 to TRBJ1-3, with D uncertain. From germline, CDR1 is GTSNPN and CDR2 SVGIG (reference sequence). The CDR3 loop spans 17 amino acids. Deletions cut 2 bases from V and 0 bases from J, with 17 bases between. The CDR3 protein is CAWSYSDGFFSGNTIYF. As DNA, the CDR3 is TGTGCCTGGAGTTACTCGGACGGTTTCTTCTCTGGAAACACCATATATTTT.

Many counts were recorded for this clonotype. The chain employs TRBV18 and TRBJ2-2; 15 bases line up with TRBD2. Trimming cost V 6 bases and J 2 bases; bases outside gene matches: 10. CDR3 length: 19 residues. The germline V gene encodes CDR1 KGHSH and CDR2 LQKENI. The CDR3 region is CASSPLGLAGGLNTGELFF. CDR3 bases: TGTGCCAGCTCTCCGCTGGGACTAGCGGGAGGCCTTAACACCGGGGAGCTGTTTTTT.

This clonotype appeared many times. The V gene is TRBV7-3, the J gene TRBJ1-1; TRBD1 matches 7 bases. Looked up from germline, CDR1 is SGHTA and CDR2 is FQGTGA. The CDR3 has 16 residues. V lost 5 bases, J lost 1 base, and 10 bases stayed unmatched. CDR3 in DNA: TGTGCCAGCAGCCTCATGAGGACAGGTACGAACACTGAAGCTTTCTTT. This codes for CASSLMRTGTNTEAFF.